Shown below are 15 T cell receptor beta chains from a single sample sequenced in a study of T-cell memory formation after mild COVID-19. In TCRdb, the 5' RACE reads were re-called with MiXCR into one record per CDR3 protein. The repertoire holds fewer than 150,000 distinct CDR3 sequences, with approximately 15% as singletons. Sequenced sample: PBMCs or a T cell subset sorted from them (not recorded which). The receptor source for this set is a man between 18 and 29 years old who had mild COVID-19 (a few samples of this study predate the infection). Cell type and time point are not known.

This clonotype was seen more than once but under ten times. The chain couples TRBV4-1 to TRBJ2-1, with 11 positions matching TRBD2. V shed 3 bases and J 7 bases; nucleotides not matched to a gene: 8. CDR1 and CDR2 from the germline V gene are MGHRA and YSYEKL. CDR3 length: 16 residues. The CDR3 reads CASSHPILAGENEQFF. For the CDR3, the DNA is TGCGCCAGCAGCCACCCGATACTAGCGGGGGAGAATGAGCAGTTCTTC.

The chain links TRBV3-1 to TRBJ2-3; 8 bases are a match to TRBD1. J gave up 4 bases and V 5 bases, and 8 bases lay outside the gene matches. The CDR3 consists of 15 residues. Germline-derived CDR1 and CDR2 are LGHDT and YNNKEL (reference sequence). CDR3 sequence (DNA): TGTGCCAGCAGCTACGGACAGGGTGTCCCAGATACGCAGTATTTT. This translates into CASSYGQGVPDTQYF.

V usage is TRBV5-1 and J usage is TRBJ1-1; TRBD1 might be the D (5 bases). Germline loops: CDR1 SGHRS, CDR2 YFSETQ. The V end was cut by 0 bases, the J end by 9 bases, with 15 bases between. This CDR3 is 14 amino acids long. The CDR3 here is CASSLDPVGEKAFF. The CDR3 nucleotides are TGCGCCAGCAGCTTGGACCCCGTAGGGGAGAAAGCTTTCTTT.

The CDR3 region has the DNA TGTGCCAGCTCCCTGGGAGTCCCTGGAAACACCATATATTTT. Its protein product is CASSLGVPGNTIYF. The chain carries TRBV18 and TRBJ1-3, with unresolved D. Trimming shortened V by 6 bases and J by 2 bases, and 11 bases separated the two germline ends. This CDR3 contains 14 residues. CDR1 and CDR2 from the germline V gene are KGHSH and LQKENI.

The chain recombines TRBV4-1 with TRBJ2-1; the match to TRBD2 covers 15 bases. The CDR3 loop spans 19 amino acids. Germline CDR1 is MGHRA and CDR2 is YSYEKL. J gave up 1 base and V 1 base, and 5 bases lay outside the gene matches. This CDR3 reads CASSQVSGLAGGSYNEQFF. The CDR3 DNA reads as TGCGCCAGCAGCCAAGTATCTGGACTAGCGGGGGGGTCCTACAATGAGCAGTTCTTC.

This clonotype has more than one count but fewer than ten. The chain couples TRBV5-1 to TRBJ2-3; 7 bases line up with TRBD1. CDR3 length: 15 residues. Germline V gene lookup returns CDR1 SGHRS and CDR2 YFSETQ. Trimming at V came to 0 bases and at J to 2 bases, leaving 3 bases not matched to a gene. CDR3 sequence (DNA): TGCGCCAGCAGCTTGGGGGACAGATTCACAGATACGCAGTATTTT. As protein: CASSLGDRFTDTQYF.

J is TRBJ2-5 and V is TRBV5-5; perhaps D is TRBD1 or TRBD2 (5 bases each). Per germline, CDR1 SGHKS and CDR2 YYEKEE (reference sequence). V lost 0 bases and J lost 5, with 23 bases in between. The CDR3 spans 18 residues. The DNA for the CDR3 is TGTGCCAGCAGCTTGGGTGTTTCGGGCAGGGAGAACCGGGAGACCCAGTACTTC. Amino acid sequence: CASSLGVSGRENRETQYF.

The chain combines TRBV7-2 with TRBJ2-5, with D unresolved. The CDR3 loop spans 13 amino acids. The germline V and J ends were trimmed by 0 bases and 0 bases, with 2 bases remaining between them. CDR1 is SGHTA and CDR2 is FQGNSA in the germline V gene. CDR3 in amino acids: CASSLANQETQYF. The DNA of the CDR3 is TGTGCCAGCAGCTTAGCGAACCAAGAGACCCAGTACTTC.

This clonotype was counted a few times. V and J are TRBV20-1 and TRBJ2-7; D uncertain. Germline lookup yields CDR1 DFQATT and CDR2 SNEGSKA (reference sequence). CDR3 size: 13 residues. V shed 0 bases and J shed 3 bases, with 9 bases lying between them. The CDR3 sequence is CSARDQESYEQYV. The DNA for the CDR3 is TGCAGTGCTAGAGATCAGGAGAGCTACGAGCAGTACGTC.

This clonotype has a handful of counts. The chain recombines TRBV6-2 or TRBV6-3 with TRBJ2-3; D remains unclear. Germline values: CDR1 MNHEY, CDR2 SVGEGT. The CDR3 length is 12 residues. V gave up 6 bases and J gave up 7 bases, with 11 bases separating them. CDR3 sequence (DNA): TGTGCCAGCAGGCGAGTGTCCAATACGCAGTATTTT. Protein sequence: CASRRVSNTQYF.

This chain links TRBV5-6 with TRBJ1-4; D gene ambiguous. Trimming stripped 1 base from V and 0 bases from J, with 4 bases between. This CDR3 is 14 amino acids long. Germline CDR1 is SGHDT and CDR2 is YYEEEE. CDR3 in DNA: TGTGCCAGCAGCTTGAGGTCAACTAATGAAAAACTGTTTTTT. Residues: CASSLRSTNEKLFF.

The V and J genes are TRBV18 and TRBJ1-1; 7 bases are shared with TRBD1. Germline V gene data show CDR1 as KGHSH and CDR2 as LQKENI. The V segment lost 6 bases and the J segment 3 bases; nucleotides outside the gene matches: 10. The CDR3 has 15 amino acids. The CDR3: CASSRAVGTDTEAFF. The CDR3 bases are TGTGCCAGCTCTCGCGCGGTAGGGACAGACACTGAAGCTTTCTTT.

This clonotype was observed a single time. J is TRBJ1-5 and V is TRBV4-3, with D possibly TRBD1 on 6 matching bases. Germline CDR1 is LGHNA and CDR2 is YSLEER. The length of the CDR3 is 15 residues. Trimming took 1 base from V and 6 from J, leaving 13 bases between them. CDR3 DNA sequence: TGCGCCAGCAGCCAAGTGTGGAGGGGGGGTCAGCCCCAGCATTTT. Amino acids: CASSQVWRGGQPQHF.

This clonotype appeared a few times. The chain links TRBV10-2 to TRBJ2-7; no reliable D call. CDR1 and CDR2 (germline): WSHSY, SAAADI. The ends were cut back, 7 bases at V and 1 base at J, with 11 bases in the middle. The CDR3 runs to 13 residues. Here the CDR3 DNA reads TGCGCCAGCACCACAGCAGGATCCTACGAGCAGTACGTC. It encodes CASTTAGSYEQYV.

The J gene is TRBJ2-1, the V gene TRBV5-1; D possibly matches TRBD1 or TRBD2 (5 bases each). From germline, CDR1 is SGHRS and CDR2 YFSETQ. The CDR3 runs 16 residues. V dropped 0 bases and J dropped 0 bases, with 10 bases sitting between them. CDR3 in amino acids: CASSLAGTVSYNEQFF. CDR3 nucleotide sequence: TGCGCCAGCAGCTTGGCCGGGACCGTCTCCTACAATGAGCAGTTCTTC.